These T cell receptor beta chains were read from a single sample in a study of T-cell reconstitution after alpha-beta-depleted transplantation in children. TCRdb reanalysed the PCR reads using MiXCR and keeps one entry per CDR3 protein. The sample carries about 420,000 distinct CDR3 sequences, roughly a tenth recorded once. Here the sequenced sample was PBMCs from the stem cell graft donor, taken from the stem cell graft. The origin of the receptors is a human donor who donated a stem cell graft to a child with acute myeloid leukemia. The CDR3 runs from the conserved cysteine through the conserved F or W. Each record gives: clone size, CDR3 length, D gene, V gene, J gene, CDR3 protein, CDR3 DNA. A D gene is named only where the DNA matches it firmly. The size entry is marked missing in some rows and otherwise reads once, few, many or a size class.

size: few
length: 17
D: TRBD2
V: TRBV7-2
J: TRBJ2-7
CDR3: CASSYSSGRAFGYEQYF
DNA: TGTGCCAGCAGCTACAGTAGCGGGAGGGCCTTTGGATACGAGCAGTACTTC

size: NA
length: 12
D: NA
V: TRBV10-2
J: TRBJ2-7
CDR3: CASSESGHEQYF
DNA: TGCGCCAGCAGTGAGTCGGGGCACGAGCAGTACTTC

size: many
length: 15
D: NA
V: TRBV3-1
J: TRBJ2-1
CDR3: CASSQDSSLVDEQFF
DNA: TGTGCCAGCAGCCAAGACTCCTCCCTGGTCGATGAGCAGTTCTTC

size: NA
length: 15
D: TRBD1
V: TRBV9
J: TRBJ1-1
CDR3: CASSTRDRAISEAFF
DNA: TGTGCCAGCAGCACCAGGGACAGGGCGATTTCTGAAGCTTTCTTT

size: NA
length: 17
D: NA
V: TRBV7-3
J: TRBJ2-1
CDR3: CASSPARTGPLYNEQFF
DNA: TGTGCCAGCAGCCCCGCACGCACAGGGCCCTTATACAATGAGCAGTTCTTC

size: few
length: 14
D: NA
V: TRBV7-9
J: TRBJ1-2
CDR3: CASSLSAGIFGYTF
DNA: TGTGCCAGCAGCTTAAGTGCAGGGATCTTTGGCTACACCTTC

size: NA
length: 15
D: TRBD1
V: TRBV4-2
J: TRBJ1-1
CDR3: CASSLEDREGTEAFF
DNA: TGTGCCAGCAGCCTGGAGGACAGGGAGGGGACTGAAGCTTTCTTT

size: many
length: 16
D: NA
V: TRBV12-3/TRBV12-4
J: TRBJ2-2
CDR3: CASRPLNVTNTGELFF
DNA: TGTGCCAGCCGACCACTCAATGTAACGAACACCGGGGAGCTGTTTTTT

size: many
length: 14
D: NA
V: TRBV5-1
J: TRBJ2-2
CDR3: CASSLAWDIGELFF
DNA: TGCGCCAGCAGCTTGGCCTGGGATATCGGGGAGCTGTTTTTT

size: few
length: 14
D: NA
V: TRBV5-6
J: TRBJ2-1
CDR3: CASSLGHSYNEQFF
DNA: TGTGCCAGCAGCTTGGGCCACTCCTACAATGAGCAGTTCTTC

size: NA
length: 17
D: TRBD2
V: TRBV12-3/TRBV12-4
J: TRBJ2-1
CDR3: CASSPGTSGLSYNEQFF
DNA: TGTGCCAGCAGTCCCGGGACTAGCGGGCTCTCCTACAATGAGCAGTTCTTC

size: few
length: 14
D: NA
V: TRBV7-9
J: TRBJ2-4
CDR3: CASRLKGEGNIQYF
DNA: TGTGCCAGCAGGCTTAAAGGAGAGGGGAACATTCAGTACTTC

size: NA
length: 12
D: NA
V: TRBV28
J: TRBJ2-4
CDR3: CASSLGWYLQYF
DNA: TGTGCCAGCAGTTTAGGATGGTACCTTCAGTACTTC

size: few
length: 14
D: NA
V: TRBV20-1
J: TRBJ1-1
CDR3: CSADRGGMNTEAFF
DNA: TGCAGTGCGGACCGAGGGGGAATGAACACTGAAGCTTTCTTT

size: NA
length: 14
D: TRBD1
V: TRBV12-3/TRBV12-4
J: TRBJ1-5
CDR3: CASNGQGLNQPQHF
DNA: TGTGCCAGCAACGGACAGGGGCTCAATCAGCCCCAGCATTTT

size: many
length: 16
D: TRBD2
V: TRBV7-2
J: TRBJ2-1
CDR3: CASSPWRSGGAGEQFF
DNA: TGTGCCAGCAGCCCATGGAGGAGCGGGGGGGCTGGTGAGCAGTTCTTC

size: few
length: 14
D: NA
V: TRBV10-1
J: TRBJ2-3
CDR3: CASSEDWDTDTQYF
DNA: TGCGCCAGCAGCGAGGACTGGGACACAGATACGCAGTATTTT

size: NA
length: 14
D: NA
V: TRBV20-1
J: TRBJ1-1
CDR3: CSARDGRGWAEAFF
DNA: TGCAGTGCTAGAGATGGCAGGGGCTGGGCTGAAGCTTTCTTT

size: many
length: 15
D: TRBD2
V: TRBV28
J: TRBJ2-3
CDR3: CASSSPSGLTDTQYF
DNA: TGTGCCAGCAGTTCCCCTAGCGGGTTGACAGATACGCAGTATTTT

size: few
length: 17
D: NA
V: TRBV15
J: TRBJ1-2
CDR3: CATSSPINDGPSWGYTF
DNA: TGTGCCACCAGCAGCCCCATAAACGACGGACCCTCTTGGGGCTACACCTTC

size: many
length: 15
D: NA
V: TRBV7-6
J: TRBJ2-1
CDR3: CASSPAQWGYNEQFF
DNA: TGTGCCAGCAGCCCAGCTCAATGGGGTTACAATGAGCAGTTCTTC

size: NA
length: 15
D: NA
V: TRBV20-1
J: TRBJ2-1
CDR3: CSAIHLRRSYNEQFF
DNA: TGCAGTGCCATCCACCTGCGGAGATCCTACAATGAGCAGTTCTTC

size: few
length: 16
D: TRBD1
V: TRBV7-9
J: TRBJ1-5
CDR3: CASRAGTGGGNQPQHF
DNA: TGTGCCAGCAGGGCCGGGACAGGGGGCGGAAATCAGCCCCAGCATTTT

size: few
length: 12
D: NA
V: TRBV10-3
J: TRBJ2-1
CDR3: CATSALHNEQFF
DNA: TGTGCCACCTCCGCCTTGCACAATGAGCAGTTCTTC

size: many
length: 14
D: TRBD2
V: TRBV5-1
J: TRBJ2-2
CDR3: CASSSRLAAGELFF
DNA: TGCGCCAGCAGCTCCAGACTAGCGGCCGGGGAGCTGTTTTTT

size: many
length: 15
D: TRBD1
V: TRBV5-1
J: TRBJ1-6
CDR3: CASSLGQGYNSPLHF
DNA: TGCGCCAGCAGCTTGGGACAGGGCTATAATTCACCCCTCCACTTT

size: NA
length: 15
D: NA
V: TRBV12-3/TRBV12-4
J: TRBJ1-5
CDR3: CASSAGVSGNQPEHF
DNA: TGTGCCAGCAGTGCAGGGGTGTCTGGCAATCAGCCCGAGCATTTT

size: NA
length: 12
D: NA
V: TRBV7-2
J: TRBJ2-3
CDR3: CASSLSYDTQYF
DNA: TGTGCCAGCAGCTTAAGTTACGATACGCAGTATTTT

size: few
length: 18
D: NA
V: TRBV7-6
J: TRBJ2-5
CDR3: CASSLGGSAAGTGETQYF
DNA: TGTGCCAGCAGCTTAGGGGGGTCAGCGGCCGGGACGGGAGAGACCCAGTACTTC

size: NA
length: 14
D: TRBD2
V: TRBV20-1
J: TRBJ2-7
CDR3: CSASFLAGGNEQYF
DNA: TGCAGTGCTAGCTTCCTAGCGGGAGGAAACGAGCAGTACTTC

size: many
length: 15
D: NA
V: TRBV21-1
J: TRBJ1-2
CDR3: CASSKGDREAYGYTF
DNA: TGTGCCAGCAGCAAAGGGGACAGGGAAGCCTATGGCTACACCTTC

size: few
length: 13
D: TRBD1
V: TRBV20-1
J: TRBJ2-5
CDR3: CSARGDSQETQYF
DNA: TGCAGTGCTAGGGGGGACAGTCAAGAGACCCAGTACTTC

size: many
length: 14
D: NA
V: TRBV20-1
J: TRBJ2-3
CDR3: CSAIPSASTDTQYF
DNA: TGCAGTGCCATCCCTAGCGCTAGCACAGATACGCAGTATTTT

size: NA
length: 14
D: NA
V: TRBV20-1
J: TRBJ2-3
CDR3: CSARDTSGRDTQYF
DNA: TGCAGTGCTAGAGATACCTCAGGTCGGGATACGCAGTATTTT

size: NA
length: 13
D: TRBD2
V: TRBV20-1
J: TRBJ2-7
CDR3: CSARLAGNYEQYF
DNA: TGCAGTGCTAGACTAGCGGGAAACTACGAGCAGTACTTC

size: NA
length: 15
D: NA
V: TRBV25-1
J: TRBJ1-6
CDR3: CASSEGARGNSPLHF
DNA: TGTGCCAGCAGTGAAGGAGCCAGGGGAAATTCACCCCTCCACTTT

size: few
length: 16
D: NA
V: TRBV5-1
J: TRBJ1-6
CDR3: CASRNRGAGQGSPLHF
DNA: TGCGCCAGCAGAAATCGGGGGGCCGGGCAGGGATCACCCCTCCACTTT

size: many
length: 13
D: NA
V: TRBV9
J: TRBJ2-3
CDR3: CASSVGDGSTQYF
DNA: TGTGCCAGCAGCGTCGGCGACGGGTCTACGCAGTATTTT

size: few
length: 16
D: TRBD1
V: TRBV15
J: TRBJ1-4
CDR3: CATSRDGGTANEKLFF
DNA: TGTGCCACCAGCAGAGACGGGGGGACAGCTAATGAAAAACTGTTTTTT

size: NA
length: 13
D: NA
V: TRBV27
J: TRBJ2-1
CDR3: CASSRDLDYEQFF
DNA: TGTGCCAGCAGCCGGGATCTAGACTATGAGCAGTTCTTC

size: many
length: 12
D: TRBD1
V: TRBV29-1
J: TRBJ2-5
CDR3: CSAQGAGETQYF
DNA: TGCAGCGCACAGGGGGCGGGGGAGACCCAGTACTTC